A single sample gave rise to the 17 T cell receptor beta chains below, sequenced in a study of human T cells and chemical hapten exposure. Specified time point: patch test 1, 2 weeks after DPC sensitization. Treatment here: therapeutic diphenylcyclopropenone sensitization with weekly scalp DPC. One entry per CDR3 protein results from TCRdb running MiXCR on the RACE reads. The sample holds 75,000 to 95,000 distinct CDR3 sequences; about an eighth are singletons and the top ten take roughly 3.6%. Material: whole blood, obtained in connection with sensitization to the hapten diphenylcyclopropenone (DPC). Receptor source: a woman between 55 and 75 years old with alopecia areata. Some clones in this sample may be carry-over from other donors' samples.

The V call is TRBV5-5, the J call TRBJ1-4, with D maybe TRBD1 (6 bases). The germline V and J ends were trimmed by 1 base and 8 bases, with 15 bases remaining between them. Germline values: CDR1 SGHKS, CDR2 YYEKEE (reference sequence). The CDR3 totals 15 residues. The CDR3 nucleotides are TGTGCCAGCAGCTTGCAGGGGTTGGAGCGAGAAAAACTGTTTTTT. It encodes CASSLQGLEREKLFF. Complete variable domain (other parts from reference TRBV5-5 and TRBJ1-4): DAGVTQSPTHLIKTRGQQVTLRCSPISGHKSVSWYQQVLGQGPQFIFQYYEKEERGRGNFPDRFSARQFPNYSSELNVNALLLGDSALYLCASSLQGLEREKLFFGSGTQLSVL.

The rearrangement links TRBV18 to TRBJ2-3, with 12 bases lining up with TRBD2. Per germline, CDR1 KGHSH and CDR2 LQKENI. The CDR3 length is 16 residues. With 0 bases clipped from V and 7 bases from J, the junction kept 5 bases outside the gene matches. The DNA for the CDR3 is TGTGCCAGCTCACCACCCACTAGCGGGGGGAGGAATACGCAGTATTTT. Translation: CASSPPTSGGRNTQYF. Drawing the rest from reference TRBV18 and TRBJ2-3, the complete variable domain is NAGVMQNPRHLVRRRGQEARLRCSPMKGHSHVYWYRQLPEEGLKFMVYLQKENIIDESGMPKERFSAEFPKEGPSILRIQQVVRGDSAAYFCASSPPTSGGRNTQYFGPGTRLTVL.

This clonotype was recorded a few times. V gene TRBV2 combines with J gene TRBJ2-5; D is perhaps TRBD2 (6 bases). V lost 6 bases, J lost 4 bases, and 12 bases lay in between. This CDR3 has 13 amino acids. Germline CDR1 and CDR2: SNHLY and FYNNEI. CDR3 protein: CASSLAVGETQYF. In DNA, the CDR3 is TGTGCCAGCAGCTTAGCGGTCGGAGAGACCCAGTACTTC.

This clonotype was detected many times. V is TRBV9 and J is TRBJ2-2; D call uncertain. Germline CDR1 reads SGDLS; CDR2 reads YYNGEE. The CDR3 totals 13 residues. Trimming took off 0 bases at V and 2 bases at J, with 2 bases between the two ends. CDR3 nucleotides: TGTGCCAGCAGCGTAGAAAACACCGGGGAGCTGTTTTTT. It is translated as CASSVENTGELFF. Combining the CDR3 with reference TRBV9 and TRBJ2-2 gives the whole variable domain DSGVTQTPKHLITATGQRVTLRCSPRSGDLSVYWYQQSLDQGLQFLIQYYNGEERAKGNILERFSAQQFPDLHSELNLSSLELGDSALYFCASSVENTGELFFGEGSRLTVL.

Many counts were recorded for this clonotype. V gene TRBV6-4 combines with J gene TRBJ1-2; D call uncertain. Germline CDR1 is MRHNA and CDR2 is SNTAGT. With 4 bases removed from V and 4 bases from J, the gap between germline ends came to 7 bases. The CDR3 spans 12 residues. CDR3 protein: CASSGQGYGYTF. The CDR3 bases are TGTGCCAGCAGTGGACAAGGCTATGGCTACACCTTC.

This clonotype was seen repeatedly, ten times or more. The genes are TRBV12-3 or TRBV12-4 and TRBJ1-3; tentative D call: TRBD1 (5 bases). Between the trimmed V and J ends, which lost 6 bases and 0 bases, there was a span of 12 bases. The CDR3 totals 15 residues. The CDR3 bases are TGTGCCAGCAGCTCCACAGGCGACTCTGGAAACACCATATATTTT. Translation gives CASSSTGDSGNTIYF.

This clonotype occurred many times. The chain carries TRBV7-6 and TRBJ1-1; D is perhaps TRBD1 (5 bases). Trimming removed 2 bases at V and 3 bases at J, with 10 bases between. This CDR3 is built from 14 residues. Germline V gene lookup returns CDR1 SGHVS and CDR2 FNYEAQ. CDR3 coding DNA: TGTGCCAGCAGCTTATATGAGGGGTACACTGAAGCTTTCTTT. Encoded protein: CASSLYEGYTEAFF. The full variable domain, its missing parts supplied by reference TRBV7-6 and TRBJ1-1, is GAGVSQSPRYKVTKRGQDVALRCDPISGHVSLYWYRQALGQGPEFLTYFNYEAQQDKSGLPNDRFSAERPEGSISTLTIQRTEQRDSAMYRCASSLYEGYTEAFFGQGTRLTVV.

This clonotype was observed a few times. As DNA, the CDR3 is TGCAGTGCCGCGACAGGGGCGTTCAACTATGGCTACACCTTC. Its protein product is CSAATGAFNYGYTF. The V call is TRBV20-1, the J call TRBJ1-2, with TRBD1 matching 8 bases. J was trimmed by 2 bases and V by 6 bases; bases with no gene match: 8. Germline V gene data show CDR1 as DFQATT and CDR2 as SNEGSKA (reference sequence). This CDR3 has 14 amino acids.

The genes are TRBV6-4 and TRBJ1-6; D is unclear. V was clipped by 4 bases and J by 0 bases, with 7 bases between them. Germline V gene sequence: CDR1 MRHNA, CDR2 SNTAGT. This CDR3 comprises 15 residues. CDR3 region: CASSGGSSYNSPLHF. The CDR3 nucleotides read TGTGCCAGCAGTGGTGGGAGCTCCTATAATTCACCCCTCCACTTT.

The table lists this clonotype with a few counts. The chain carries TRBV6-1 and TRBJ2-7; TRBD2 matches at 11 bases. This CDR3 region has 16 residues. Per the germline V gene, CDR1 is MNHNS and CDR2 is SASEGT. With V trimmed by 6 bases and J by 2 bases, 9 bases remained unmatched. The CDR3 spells CASSPKTSGGTYEQYF. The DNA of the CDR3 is TGTGCCAGCAGCCCCAAAACTAGCGGGGGAACCTACGAGCAGTACTTC.

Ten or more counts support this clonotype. Here the CDR3 reads CASAAGGGGYNEQFF. The CDR3 DNA reads TGTGCCAGCGCTGCTGGGGGCGGAGGGTACAATGAGCAGTTCTTC. The chain employs TRBV7-8 and TRBJ2-1; D tentatively fits TRBD1 or TRBD2 (6 bases each). Germline V gene lookup returns CDR1 SGHVS and CDR2 FQNEAQ. V lost 8 bases, J lost 4 bases, and 18 bases lay in between. CDR3 length equals 15 residues.

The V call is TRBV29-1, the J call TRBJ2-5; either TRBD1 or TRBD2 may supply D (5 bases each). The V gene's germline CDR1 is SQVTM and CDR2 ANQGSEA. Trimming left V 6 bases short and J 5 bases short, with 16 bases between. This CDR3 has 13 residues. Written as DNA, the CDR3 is TGCAGCGTCCTGGGGCAGGGAGAGGAGACCCAGTACTTC. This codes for CSVLGQGEETQYF.

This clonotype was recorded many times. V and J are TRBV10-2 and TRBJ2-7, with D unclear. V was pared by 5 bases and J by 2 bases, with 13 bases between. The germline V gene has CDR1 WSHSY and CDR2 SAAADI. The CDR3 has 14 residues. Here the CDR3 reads CASSPSPEAYEQYF. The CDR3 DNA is TGCGCCAGCAGTCCATCCCCGGAAGCCTACGAGCAGTACTTC.

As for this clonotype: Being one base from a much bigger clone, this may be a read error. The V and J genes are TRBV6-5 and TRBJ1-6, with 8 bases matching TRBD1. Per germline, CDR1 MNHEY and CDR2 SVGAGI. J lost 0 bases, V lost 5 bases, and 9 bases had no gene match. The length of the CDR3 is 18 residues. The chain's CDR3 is CASSTGTGVGSYNSPLHF. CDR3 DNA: TGTGCCAGCAGTACCGGGACAGGCGTCGGCTCCTATAATTCACCCCTCCACTTT.

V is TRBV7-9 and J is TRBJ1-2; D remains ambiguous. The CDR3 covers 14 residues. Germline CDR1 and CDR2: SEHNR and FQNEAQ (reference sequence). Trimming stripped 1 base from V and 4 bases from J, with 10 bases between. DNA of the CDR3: TGTGCCAGCAGCTTAGGTTCAGATCGCTATGGCTACACCTTC. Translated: CASSLGSDRYGYTF.

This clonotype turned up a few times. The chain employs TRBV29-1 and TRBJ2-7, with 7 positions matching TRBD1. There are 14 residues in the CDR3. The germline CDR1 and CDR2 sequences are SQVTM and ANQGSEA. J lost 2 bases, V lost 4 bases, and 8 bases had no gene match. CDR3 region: CSVGGQLNPYEQYF. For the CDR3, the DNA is TGCAGCGTTGGGGGACAGTTGAACCCCTACGAGCAGTACTTC.

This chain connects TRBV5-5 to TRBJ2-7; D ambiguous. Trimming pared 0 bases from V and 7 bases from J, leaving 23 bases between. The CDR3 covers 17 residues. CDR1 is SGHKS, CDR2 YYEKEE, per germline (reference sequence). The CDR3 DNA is TGTGCCAGCAGCTTGGATCCGGACGGAGCCCTATTTGGGGAGCAGTACTTC. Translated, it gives CASSLDPDGALFGEQYF.